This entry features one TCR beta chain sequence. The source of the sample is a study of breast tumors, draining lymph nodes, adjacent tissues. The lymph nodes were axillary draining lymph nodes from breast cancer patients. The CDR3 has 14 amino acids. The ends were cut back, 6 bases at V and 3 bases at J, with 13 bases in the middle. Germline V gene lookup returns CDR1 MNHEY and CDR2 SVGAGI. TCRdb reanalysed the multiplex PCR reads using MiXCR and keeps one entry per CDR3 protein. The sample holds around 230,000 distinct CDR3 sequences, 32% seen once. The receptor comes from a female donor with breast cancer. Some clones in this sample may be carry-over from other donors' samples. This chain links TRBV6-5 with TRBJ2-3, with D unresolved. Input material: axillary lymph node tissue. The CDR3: CASSPTSRTDTQYF. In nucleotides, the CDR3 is TGTGCCAGCAGCCCCACTTCTAGGACAGATACGCAGTATTTT.